The clone carrying this T cell receptor beta chain was detected only once. The data belong to a study of blood T cell repertoires in COVID-19. This CDR3 has 15 residues. TCRdb keeps only in-frame clones here, not all; method: immunoSEQ multiplex PCR. The sample consists of 250,000 to 300,000 clones, 86% of them appearing once. The receptor was derived from a woman younger than 45 with COVID-19, enrolled during active disease. This chain connects TRBV21-1 to TRBJ2-1; the table's D call, TRBD1, has no DNA check behind it. TRBV21-1 is recorded as a pseudogene. The sequenced sample consisted of peripheral blood. The CDR3 DNA sequence: TGTGCCAGCAGCGGGGCAGGAGCTCAACCACCCCTTCAGTTCTTC. This translates into CASSGAGAQPPLQFF.